Below, 11 T cell receptor beta chains from the same sample are listed, as sequenced in a study of blood T cell repertoires in COVID-19. Assay used: immunoSEQ multiplex PCR; TCRdb lists only in-frame clones, some missing. Among about 180,000 clones listed, approximately 85% were seen once. Sequencing was done on a sample of peripheral blood. These receptors were taken from a man in his fifties or sixties with acute or convalescent COVID-19.

J is TRBJ2-7 and V is TRBV29-1; 8 bases are shared with TRBD1. This CDR3 has 14 amino acids. CDR1 is SQVTM and CDR2 is ANQGSEA in the germline V gene. With V trimmed by 7 bases and J by 0 bases, 8 bases remained unmatched. CDR3 amino acids: CSARTGTNSYEQYF. The CDR3 DNA follows: TGCAGCGCAAGGACAGGGACGAACTCCTACGAGCAGTACTTC.

This clone was counted between two and nine times. The gene calls are TRBV6-5 and TRBJ1-2, with TRBD1 matching over 8 bases. V gave up 4 bases and J gave up 2 bases; unmatched junction bases: 3. This CDR3 comprises 14 residues. Germline V gene sequence: CDR1 MNHEY, CDR2 SVGAGI. The CDR3 protein is CASSLDRANYGYTF. Here the CDR3 DNA reads TGTGCCAGCAGTTTGGACAGGGCAAACTATGGCTACACCTTC.

This chain links TRBV15 with TRBJ1-2; 8 bases are shared with TRBD1. Looked up from germline, CDR1 is LNHNV and CDR2 is YYDKDF (reference sequence). Trimming at V came to 3 bases and at J to 6 bases, leaving 3 bases not matched to a gene. This CDR3 region has 13 residues. CDR3 protein: CATSSRGLDGYTF. In DNA, the CDR3 is TGTGCCACCAGCAGCAGGGGGCTGGATGGCTACACCTTC.

The chain links TRBV18 to TRBJ2-3; 8 bases match TRBD1. The CDR3 runs to 16 residues. V lost 0 bases to trimming and J lost 4 bases; unmatched junction nucleotides: 6. The V gene's germline CDR1 is KGHSH and CDR2 LQKENI. The DNA of the CDR3 is TGTGCCAGCTCACCACCGGGACAGGCTCCCTCAGATACGCAGTATTTT. Translation: CASSPPGQAPSDTQYF.

The chain joins TRBV19 to TRBJ2-3; D is possibly TRBD1 (5 bases). V was trimmed by 4 bases and J by 2 bases, leaving 10 bases between them. The CDR3 spans 14 residues. Germline loops: CDR1 LNHDA, CDR2 SQIVND (reference sequence). The CDR3 DNA is TGTGCCAGTAGTAAGACAGATGACACAGATACGCAGTATTTT. Its translation is CASSKTDDTDTQYF.

This rearrangement joins TRBV29-1 to TRBJ2-2; TRBD1 might be the D (5 bases). The germline V and J ends were trimmed by 5 bases and 7 bases, with 8 bases remaining between them. CDR1 and CDR2 (germline): SQVTM, ANQGSEA. This CDR3 has 11 residues. The CDR3 bases are TGCAGCGTTACCAGGGTCGGGGAGCTGTTTTTT. Amino acid sequence: CSVTRVGELFF.

The rearrangement links TRBV3-1 (or the pseudogene TRBV3-2) to TRBJ2-1; D is perhaps TRBD1 (6 bases). Trimming pared 4 bases from V and 4 bases from J, leaving 11 bases between. The germline V gene has CDR1 LGHDT and CDR2 YNNKEL (reference sequence). The CDR3 contains 14 residues. For the CDR3, the DNA is TGTGCCAGCAGCCCCACCACAGGGTACAATGAGCAGTTCTTC. Its translation is CASSPTTGYNEQFF.

With regard to this clone: The sample holds other DNA sequences that translate to the same CDR3. The V call is TRBV2, the J call TRBJ1-2, with a possible D match to TRBD1 (6 bases). This CDR3 is built from 13 residues. The germline V gene encodes CDR1 SNHLY and CDR2 FYNNEI. With 2 bases removed from V and 4 bases from J, the gap between germline ends came to 8 bases. The CDR3 DNA is TGTGCCAGCAGTGAACGACAGGTCTATGGCTACACCTTC. The encoded protein is CASSERQVYGYTF.

V usage is TRBV7-9 and J usage is TRBJ1-2; unclear D gene. Germline assignment: CDR1 SEHNR and CDR2 FQNEAQ (reference sequence). V was cut by 5 bases and J by 6 bases, with 16 bases left in between. The CDR3 contains 14 residues. The CDR3 bases are TGTGCCAGCAGCCACGTCTGGCCGTCAGATGGCTACACCTTC. It encodes CASSHVWPSDGYTF.

The genes are TRBV6-4 and TRBJ2-3; D may be TRBD2 (6 bases). The CDR3 has 15 amino acids. Trimming shortened V by 2 bases and J by 2 bases, and 11 bases separated the two germline ends. Germline V gene data show CDR1 as MRHNA and CDR2 as SNTAGT. In nucleotides, the CDR3 is TGTGCCAGCAGTGACGGTAGCGGCTCCACAGATACGCAGTATTTT. It is translated as CASSDGSGSTDTQYF.

V usage is TRBV5-1 and J usage is TRBJ2-2, with a weak D call TRBD2 (5 bases). Germline CDR1 SGHRS, CDR2 YFSETQ. The CDR3 extends over 14 amino acids. V lost 0 bases and J lost 7, with 10 bases in between. The CDR3 is CASSLGRGYGELFF. The CDR3 DNA follows: TGCGCCAGCAGCTTGGGCAGAGGGTACGGGGAGCTGTTTTTT. The whole variable domain, remainder taken from reference TRBV5-1 and TRBJ2-2, is KAGVTQTPRYLIKTRGQQVTLSCSPISGHRSVSWYQQTPGQGLQFLFEYFSETQRNKGNFPGRFSGRQFSNSRSEMNVSTLELGDSALYLCASSLGRGYGELFFGEGSRLTVL.